This T cell receptor (beta chain) was observed in a study of radiotherapy plus CTLA-4 blockade in lung cancer. Study information: Objective responses arose in roughly 20% of patients, and under 40% experienced disease control.

Looked up from germline, CDR1 is MDHEN and CDR2 is SYDVKM. This CDR3 spans 13 amino acids. Trimming took 2 bases from V and 3 from J, leaving 7 bases between them. Profiling relied on immunoSEQ multiplex PCR, and the TCRdb table lists in-frame clones only, not all of them. The data show approximately 12,000 clones, with about 80% seen just once and around 28% held by the top ten. This receptor was identified in a human donor with non-small cell lung cancer that progressed on radiotherapy plus ipilimumab. Specimen: peripheral blood, collected from a patient treated with radiotherapy plus ipilimumab. The chain has TRBV28 and TRBJ2-5; D is unclear. The CDR3 spells CASSLILEETQYF. CDR3 nucleotides: TGTGCCAGCAGTTTAATCCTAGAAGAGACCCAGTACTTC.